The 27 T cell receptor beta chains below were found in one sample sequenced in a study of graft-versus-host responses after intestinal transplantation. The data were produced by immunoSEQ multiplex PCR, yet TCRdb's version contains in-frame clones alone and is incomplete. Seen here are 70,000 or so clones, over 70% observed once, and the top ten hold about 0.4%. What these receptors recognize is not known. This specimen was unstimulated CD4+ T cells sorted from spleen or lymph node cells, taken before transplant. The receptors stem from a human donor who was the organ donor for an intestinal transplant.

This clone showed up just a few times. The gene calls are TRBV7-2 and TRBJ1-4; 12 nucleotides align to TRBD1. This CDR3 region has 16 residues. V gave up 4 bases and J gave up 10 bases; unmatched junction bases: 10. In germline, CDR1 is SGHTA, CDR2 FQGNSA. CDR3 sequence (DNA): TGTGCCAGCAGCTACCTACCGGGACAGGGGGCTGGAAAACTGTTTTTT. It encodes CASSYLPGQGAGKLFF.

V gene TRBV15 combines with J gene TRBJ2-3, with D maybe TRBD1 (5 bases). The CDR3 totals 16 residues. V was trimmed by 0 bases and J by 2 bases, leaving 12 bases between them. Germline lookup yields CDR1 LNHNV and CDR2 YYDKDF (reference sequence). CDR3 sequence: CATSRDNSGITDTQYF. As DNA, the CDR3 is TGTGCCACCAGCAGAGATAACTCAGGGATCACAGATACGCAGTATTTT.

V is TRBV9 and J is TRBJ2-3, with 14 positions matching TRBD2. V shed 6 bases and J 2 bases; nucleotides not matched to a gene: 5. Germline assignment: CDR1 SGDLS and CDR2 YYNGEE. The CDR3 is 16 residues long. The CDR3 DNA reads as TGTGCCAGCACCCGACTAGCGGGGGGGTACACAGATACGCAGTATTTT. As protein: CASTRLAGGYTDTQYF.

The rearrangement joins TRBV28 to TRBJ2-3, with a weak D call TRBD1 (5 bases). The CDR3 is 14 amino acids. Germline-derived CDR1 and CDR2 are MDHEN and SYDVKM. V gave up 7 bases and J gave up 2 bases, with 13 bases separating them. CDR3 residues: CASTRLTATDTQYF. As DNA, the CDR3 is TGTGCCAGCACTAGGTTGACAGCCACAGATACGCAGTATTTT.

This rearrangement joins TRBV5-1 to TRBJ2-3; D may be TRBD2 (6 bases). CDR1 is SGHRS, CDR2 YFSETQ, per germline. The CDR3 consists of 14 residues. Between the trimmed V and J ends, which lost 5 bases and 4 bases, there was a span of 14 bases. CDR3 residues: CASSSGPTADTQYF. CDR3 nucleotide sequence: TGCGCCAGCAGTAGCGGACCGACGGCAGATACGCAGTATTTT.

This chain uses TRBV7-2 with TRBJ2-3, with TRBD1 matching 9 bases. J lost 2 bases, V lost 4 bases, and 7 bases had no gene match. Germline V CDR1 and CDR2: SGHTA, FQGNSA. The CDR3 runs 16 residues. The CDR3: CASSYRTGANTDTQYF. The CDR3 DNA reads TGTGCCAGCAGCTATCGGACAGGGGCTAACACAGATACGCAGTATTTT. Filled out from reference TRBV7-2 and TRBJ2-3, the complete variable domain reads GAGVSQSPSNKVTEKGKDVELRCDPISGHTALYWYRQSLGQGLEFLIYFQGNSAPDKSGLPSDRFSAERTGGSVSTLTIQRTQQEDSAVYLCASSYRTGANTDTQYFGPGTRLTVL.

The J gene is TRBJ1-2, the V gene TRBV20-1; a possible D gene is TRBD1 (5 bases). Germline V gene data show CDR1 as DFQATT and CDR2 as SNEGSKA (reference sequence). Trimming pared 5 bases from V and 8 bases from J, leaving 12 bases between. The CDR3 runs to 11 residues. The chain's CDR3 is CSARGGGGYTF. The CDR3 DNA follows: TGCAGTGCTCGGGGGGGTGGGGGCTACACCTTC.

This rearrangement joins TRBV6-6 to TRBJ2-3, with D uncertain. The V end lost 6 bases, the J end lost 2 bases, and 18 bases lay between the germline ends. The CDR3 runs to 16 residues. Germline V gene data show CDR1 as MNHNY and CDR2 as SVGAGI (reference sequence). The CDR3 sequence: CASSDAALLSTDTQYF. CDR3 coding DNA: TGTGCCAGCAGCGACGCGGCGTTACTATCCACAGATACGCAGTATTTT.

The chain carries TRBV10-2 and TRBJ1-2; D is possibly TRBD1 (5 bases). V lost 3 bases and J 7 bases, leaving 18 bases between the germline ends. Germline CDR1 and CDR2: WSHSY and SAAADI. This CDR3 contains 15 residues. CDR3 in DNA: TGCGCCAGCAGTGATGGGGGGACCGGGCTGGTTGGCTACACCTTC. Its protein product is CASSDGGTGLVGYTF.

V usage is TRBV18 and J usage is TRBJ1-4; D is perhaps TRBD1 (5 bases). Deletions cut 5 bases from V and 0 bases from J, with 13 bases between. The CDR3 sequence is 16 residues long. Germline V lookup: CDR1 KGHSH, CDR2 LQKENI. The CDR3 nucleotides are TGTGCCAGCTCAGCCTCCAGGGACTCAACTAATGAAAAACTGTTTTTT. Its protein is CASSASRDSTNEKLFF.

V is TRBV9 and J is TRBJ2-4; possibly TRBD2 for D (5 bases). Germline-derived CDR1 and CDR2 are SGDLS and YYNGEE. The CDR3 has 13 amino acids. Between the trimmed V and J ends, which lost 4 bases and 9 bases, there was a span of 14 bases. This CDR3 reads CASSTGTEGIQYF. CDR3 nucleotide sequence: TGTGCCAGCAGCACTGGAACCGAGGGCATTCAGTACTTC.

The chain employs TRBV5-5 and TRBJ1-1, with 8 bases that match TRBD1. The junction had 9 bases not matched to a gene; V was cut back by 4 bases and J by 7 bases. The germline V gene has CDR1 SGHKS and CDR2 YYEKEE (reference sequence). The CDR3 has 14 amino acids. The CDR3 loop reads CASSGQTGGIEAFF. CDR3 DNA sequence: TGTGCCAGCAGCGGCCAAACAGGGGGGATTGAAGCTTTCTTT.

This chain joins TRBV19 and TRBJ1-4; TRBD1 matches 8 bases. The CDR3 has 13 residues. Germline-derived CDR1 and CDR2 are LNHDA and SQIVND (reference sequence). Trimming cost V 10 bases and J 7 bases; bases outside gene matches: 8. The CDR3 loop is CATDRGTGEKLFF. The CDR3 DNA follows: TGTGCCACCGACAGGGGTACAGGTGAAAAACTGTTTTTT.

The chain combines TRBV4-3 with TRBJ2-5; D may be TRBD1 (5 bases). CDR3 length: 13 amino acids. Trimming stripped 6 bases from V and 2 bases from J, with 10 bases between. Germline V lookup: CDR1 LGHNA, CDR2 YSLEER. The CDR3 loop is CASRRQSQETQYF. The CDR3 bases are TGCGCCAGCAGACGACAGTCTCAAGAGACCCAGTACTTC.

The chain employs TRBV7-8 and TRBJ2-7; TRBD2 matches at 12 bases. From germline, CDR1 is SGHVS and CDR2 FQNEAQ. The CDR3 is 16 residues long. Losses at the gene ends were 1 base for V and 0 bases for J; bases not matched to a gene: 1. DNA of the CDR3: TGTGCCAGCAGCTTAGGACTAGCGGGGGCCTCCTACGAGCAGTACGTC. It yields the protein CASSLGLAGASYEQYV.

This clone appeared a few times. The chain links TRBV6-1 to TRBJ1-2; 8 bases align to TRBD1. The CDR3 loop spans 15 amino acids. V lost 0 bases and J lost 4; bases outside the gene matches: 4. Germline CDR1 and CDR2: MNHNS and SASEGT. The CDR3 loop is CASSEAQQGVYGYTF. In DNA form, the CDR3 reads TGTGCCAGCAGTGAAGCGCAACAGGGGGTCTATGGCTACACCTTC.

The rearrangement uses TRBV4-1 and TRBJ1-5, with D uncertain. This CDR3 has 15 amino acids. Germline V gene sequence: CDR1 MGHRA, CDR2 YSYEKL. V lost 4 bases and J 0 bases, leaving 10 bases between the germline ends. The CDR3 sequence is CASSPFLVSNQPQHF. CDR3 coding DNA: TGCGCCAGCAGCCCCTTCCTAGTTAGCAATCAGCCCCAGCATTTT.

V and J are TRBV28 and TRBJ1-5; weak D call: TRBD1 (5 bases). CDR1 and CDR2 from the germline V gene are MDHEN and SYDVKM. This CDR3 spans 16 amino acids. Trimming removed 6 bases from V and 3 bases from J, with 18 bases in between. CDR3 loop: CASRKAGEGDNQPQHF. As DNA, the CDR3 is TGTGCCAGCAGGAAGGCGGGGGAAGGGGACAATCAGCCCCAGCATTTT.

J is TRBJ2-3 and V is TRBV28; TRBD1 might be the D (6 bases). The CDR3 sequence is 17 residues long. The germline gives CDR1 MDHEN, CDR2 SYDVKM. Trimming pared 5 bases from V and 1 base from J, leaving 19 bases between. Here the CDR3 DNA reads TGTGCCAGCAGTCCCAGGGGCCGGGCTCGGCGCACAGATACGCAGTATTTT. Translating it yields CASSPRGRARRTDTQYF.

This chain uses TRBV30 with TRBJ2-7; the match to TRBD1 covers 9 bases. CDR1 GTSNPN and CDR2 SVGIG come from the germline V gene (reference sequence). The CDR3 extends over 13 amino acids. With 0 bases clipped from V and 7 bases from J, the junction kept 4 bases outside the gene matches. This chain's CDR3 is CAWSVQGAGEQYV. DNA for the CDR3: TGTGCCTGGAGTGTACAGGGGGCTGGTGAGCAGTACGTC.

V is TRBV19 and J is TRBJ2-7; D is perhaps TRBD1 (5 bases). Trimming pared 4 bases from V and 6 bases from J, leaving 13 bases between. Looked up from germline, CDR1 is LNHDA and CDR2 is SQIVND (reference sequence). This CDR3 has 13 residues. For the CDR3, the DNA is TGTGCCAGTAGTAAGGGGCCAAAGGGCGAGCAGTACGTC. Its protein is CASSKGPKGEQYV.

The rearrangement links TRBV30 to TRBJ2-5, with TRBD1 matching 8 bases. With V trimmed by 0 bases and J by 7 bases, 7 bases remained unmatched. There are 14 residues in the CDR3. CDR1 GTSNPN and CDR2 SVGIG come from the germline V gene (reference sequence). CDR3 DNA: TGTGCCTGGAGTGTGGCAGGGGGCCTGGGGACCCAGTACTTC. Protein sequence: CAWSVAGGLGTQYF.

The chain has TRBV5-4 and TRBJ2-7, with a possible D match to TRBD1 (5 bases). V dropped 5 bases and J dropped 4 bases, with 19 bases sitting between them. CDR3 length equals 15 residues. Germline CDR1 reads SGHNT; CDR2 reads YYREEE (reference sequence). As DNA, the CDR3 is TGTGCCAGCAGGTGTTGGCAGGGAAAGGGATACGAGCAGTACGTC. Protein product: CASRCWQGKGYEQYV.

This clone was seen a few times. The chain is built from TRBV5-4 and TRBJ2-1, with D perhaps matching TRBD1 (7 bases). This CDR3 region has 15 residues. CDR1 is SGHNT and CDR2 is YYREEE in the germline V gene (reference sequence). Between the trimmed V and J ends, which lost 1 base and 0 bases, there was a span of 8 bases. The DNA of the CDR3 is TGTGCCAGCAGCTTGCAGGGGGGCTCCTACAATGAGCAGTTCTTC. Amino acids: CASSLQGGSYNEQFF.

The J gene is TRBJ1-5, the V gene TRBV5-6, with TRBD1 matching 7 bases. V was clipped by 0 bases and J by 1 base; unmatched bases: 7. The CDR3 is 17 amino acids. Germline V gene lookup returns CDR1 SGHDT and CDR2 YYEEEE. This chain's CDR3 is CASSLALGGASNQPQHF. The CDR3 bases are TGTGCCAGCAGCTTGGCCTTAGGGGGCGCGAGCAATCAGCCCCAGCATTTT. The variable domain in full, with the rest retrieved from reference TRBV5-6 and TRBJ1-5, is DAGVTQSPTHLIKTRGQQVTLRCSPKSGHDTVSWYQQALGQGPQFIFQYYEEEERQRGNFPDRFSGHQFPNYSSELNVNALLLGDSALYLCASSLALGGASNQPQHFGDGTRLSIL.

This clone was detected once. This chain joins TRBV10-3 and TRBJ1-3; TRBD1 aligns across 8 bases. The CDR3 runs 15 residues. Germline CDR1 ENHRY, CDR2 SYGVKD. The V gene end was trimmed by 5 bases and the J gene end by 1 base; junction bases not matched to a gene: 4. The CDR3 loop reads CAISTGTGSGNTIYF. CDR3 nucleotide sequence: TGTGCCATCAGTACCGGGACAGGATCTGGAAACACCATATATTTT.

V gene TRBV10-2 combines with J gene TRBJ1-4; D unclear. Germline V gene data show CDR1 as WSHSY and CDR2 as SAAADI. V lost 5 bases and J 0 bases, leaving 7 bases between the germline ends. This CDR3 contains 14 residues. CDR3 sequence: CASSQVATNEKLFF. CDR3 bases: TGCGCCAGCAGTCAGGTTGCAACTAATGAAAAACTGTTTTTT.